This entry lists 18 T cell receptor beta chains sequenced from one sample in a study of Graves' ophthalmopathy and Graves' hyperthyroidism. Researchers took RNA transcripts and amplified TCR beta CDR3 regions from them. Following a first-round RT-PCR that used HTBI primers, a second-round multiplex PCR was carried out. From the multiplex PCR reads, TCRdb called clonotypes with MiXCR, one entry per CDR3 protein. Of 400,000 to 450,000 distinct CDR3 sequences listed, roughly 20% are singletons. Sequences were obtained from peripheral blood. These receptor sequences come from a woman aged 18-29 years with stable Graves' hyperthyroidism.

This clonotype has a count of ten or more. The chain combines TRBV28 with TRBJ2-6, with D possibly TRBD1 on 5 matching bases. Germline V CDR1 and CDR2: MDHEN, SYDVKM. V was shortened by 3 bases and J by 0 bases, with 9 bases between the two germline ends. This CDR3 has 16 residues. The CDR3, as DNA: TGTGCCAGCAGTTTCATGACAGACTCTGGGGCCAACGTCCTGACTTTC. This gives the protein CASSFMTDSGANVLTF.

This clonotype has ten or more counts. V and J are TRBV20-1 and TRBJ2-5; 9 bases match TRBD2. Germline CDR1 DFQATT, CDR2 SNEGSKA (reference sequence). V shed 4 bases, J shed 1 base, and the junction held 4 bases outside the gene matches. CDR3 size: 14 residues. The CDR3 protein is CSANLAGLQETQYF. CDR3 coding DNA: TGCAGTGCTAATCTAGCGGGGCTCCAAGAGACCCAGTACTTC.

This clonotype has at least ten counts. V is TRBV6-2 or TRBV6-3 and J is TRBJ2-5; TRBD2 matches at 8 bases. Germline-derived CDR1 and CDR2 are MNHEY and SVGEGT. The CDR3 is 15 amino acids. J was trimmed by 6 bases and V by 7 bases; bases with no gene match: 13. This chain's CDR3 is CASNPYGSGNQTQYF. As DNA, the CDR3 is TGTGCCAGCAACCCCTACGGTAGCGGGAACCAGACCCAGTACTTC.

The gene calls are TRBV13 and TRBJ2-7, with TRBD1 identical over 8 bases. The germline V gene has CDR1 PRHDT and CDR2 FYEKMQ (reference sequence). The CDR3 is made up of 15 amino acids. V was clipped by 4 bases and J by 0 bases; unmatched bases: 5. As DNA, the CDR3 is TGTGCCAGCAGCTCGGACAGGGTGGGCTCCTACGAGCAGTACTTC. Translation gives CASSSDRVGSYEQYF.

This clonotype was seen many times. This may come from a read error, since a much larger clone is one base off. V gene TRBV20-1 combines with J gene TRBJ2-7; no clear D gene. CDR1 is DFQATT, CDR2 SNEGSKA, per germline (reference sequence). This CDR3 region has 10 residues. This chain's CDR3 is CSAIFDERYF. The CDR3 region has the DNA TGCAGTGCTATTTTTGACGAGCGGTACTTC.

This clonotype was counted many times. The chain has TRBV20-1 and TRBJ1-1, with D perhaps TRBD1 (5 bases). The CDR3 has 14 amino acids. CDR1 and CDR2 from the germline V gene are DFQATT and SNEGSKA (reference sequence). Trimming shortened V by 0 bases and J by 6 bases, and 14 bases separated the two germline ends. CDR3 nucleotides: TGCAGTGCTAGAGATCCGGTGGGGGGATCTGAAGCTTTCTTT. This translates into CSARDPVGGSEAFF.

In this sample, this clonotype turned up many times. The chain's CDR3 is CASSNGRDEQYF. CDR3 DNA sequence: TGTGCCAGCAGCAACGGGCGGGACGAGCAGTACTTC. This sequence joins TRBV2 and TRBJ2-7; D is perhaps TRBD2 (5 bases). Per the germline V gene, CDR1 is SNHLY and CDR2 is FYNNEI. The CDR3 is 12 residues long. The V end was cut by 6 bases, the J end by 5 bases, with 11 bases between.

This clonotype has a count of ten or more. CDR3 bases: TGTGCCAGTAGTGCAGGACTAGCGGGAGGTCCCTACGAGCAGTACTTC. This encodes CASSAGLAGGPYEQYF. The gene calls are TRBV19 and TRBJ2-7; 14 bases are shared with TRBD2. The CDR3 is 16 amino acids. The germline gives CDR1 LNHDA, CDR2 SQIVND (reference sequence). V shed 5 bases and J 2 bases; nucleotides not matched to a gene: 5.

This clonotype was seen repeatedly, ten times or more. J is TRBJ2-7 and V is TRBV11-2; 11 bases fit TRBD2. The germline CDR1 and CDR2 sequences are SGHAT and FQNNGV. Germline trimming cut 6 bases from V and 2 bases from J; bases unmatched to any gene: 6. The CDR3 spans 15 residues. CDR3 in amino acids: CASRTLAGGTYEQYF. The CDR3, as DNA: TGTGCCAGCAGAACCCTAGCGGGAGGTACCTACGAGCAGTACTTC.

There are many counts of this clonotype. The CDR3 region is CASSLGQLKRSPLHF. In DNA form, the CDR3 reads TGTGCCAGCAGCCTGGGACAACTGAAGAGATCACCCCTCCACTTT. This rearrangement joins TRBV7-2 to TRBJ1-6; maybe TRBD1 (6 bases). V lost 5 bases, J lost 10 bases, and 18 bases lay in between. The CDR3 spans 15 residues. Germline-derived CDR1 and CDR2 are SGHTA and FQGNSA.

This clonotype was seen more than once but under ten times. The chain uses TRBV9 and TRBJ2-7, with 7 bases matching TRBD1. The CDR3 consists of 15 residues. Trimming at V came to 0 bases and at J to 3 bases, leaving 6 bases not matched to a gene. Germline V gene data show CDR1 as SGDLS and CDR2 as YYNGEE. CDR3 sequence (DNA): TGTGCCAGCAGCGTAGAAGCGACAGGGTTCTACGAGCAGTACTTC. It is translated as CASSVEATGFYEQYF.

This clonotype has ten or more counts. The V and J genes are TRBV15 and TRBJ2-7, with D tentatively TRBD1 (6 bases). Germline CDR1 reads LNHNV; CDR2 reads YYDKDF (reference sequence). The ends were cut back, 5 bases at V and 5 bases at J, with 13 bases in the middle. The CDR3 totals 13 residues. For the CDR3, the DNA is TGTGCCACCAGCGAACAGGGCTACGACGAGCAGTACTTC. Residues: CATSEQGYDEQYF.

This clonotype was seen many times. The chain combines TRBV7-3 with TRBJ1-1, with TRBD1 matching 9 bases. Losses at the gene ends were 5 bases for V and 5 bases for J; bases not matched to a gene: 9. Germline CDR1 reads SGHTA; CDR2 reads FQGTGA. The CDR3 runs 15 residues. In DNA, the CDR3 is TGTGCCAGCAGCGTATCCGGGACAGGGTTAACTGAAGCTTTCTTT. Translating gives CASSVSGTGLTEAFF. Complete variable domain (other parts from reference TRBV7-3 and TRBJ1-1): GAGVSQTPSNKVTEKGKYVELRCDPISGHTALYWYRQSLGQGPEFLIYFQGTGAADDSGLPNDRFFAVRPEGSVSTLKIQRTERGDSAVYLCASSVSGTGLTEAFFGQGTRLTVV.

In its sample, this clonotype was seen a few times. This chain links TRBV15 with TRBJ2-2; the D gene is possibly TRBD1 (5 bases). The CDR3 extends over 16 amino acids. Germline CDR1 reads LNHNV; CDR2 reads YYDKDF (reference sequence). V gave up 0 bases and J gave up 1 base, with 9 bases separating them. The CDR3 sequence: CATSRDWGRNTGELFF. The CDR3 bases are TGTGCCACCAGCAGAGATTGGGGCAGGAACACCGGGGAGCTGTTTTTT.

This chain joins TRBV12-3 or TRBV12-4 and TRBJ2-5, with D perhaps matching TRBD1 or TRBD2 (5 bases each). V dropped 3 bases and J dropped 8 bases, with 16 bases sitting between them. The CDR3 contains 14 residues. Here the CDR3 reads CASSFLGDVRTQYF. Written as DNA, the CDR3 is TGTGCCAGCAGTTTCCTCGGGGACGTGCGTACCCAGTACTTC.

In its sample, this clonotype was seen many times. The chain combines TRBV6-2 or TRBV6-3 with TRBJ2-7, with TRBD2 matching 9 bases. The CDR3 spans 13 residues. Trimming cost V 10 bases and J 5 bases; bases outside gene matches: 9. Looked up from germline, CDR1 is MNHEY and CDR2 is SVGEGT. The CDR3 DNA reads as TGTGCCACCGCGGGAGGGAGGACGGACGAGCAGTACTTC. Its protein product is CATAGGRTDEQYF.

This chain links TRBV6-1 with TRBJ1-1, with D unclear. V was clipped by 3 bases and J by 3 bases, with 8 bases between them. The CDR3 is 13 amino acids. Looked up from germline, CDR1 is MNHNS and CDR2 is SASEGT. The CDR3 DNA is TGTGCCAGCAGTGACCCCCTTTACACTGAAGCTTTCTTT. This translates into CASSDPLYTEAFF.

This clonotype was found many times. The rearrangement joins TRBV4-3 to TRBJ1-1, with TRBD1 as a possible D gene (5 bases). Germline V CDR1 and CDR2: LGHNA, YSLEER. The V end was cut by 0 bases, the J end by 2 bases, with 7 bases between. The CDR3 is 14 amino acids. CDR3 bases: TGCGCCAGCAGCCAAGAGGACATCAACACTGAAGCTTTCTTT. Residues: CASSQEDINTEAFF.